These T cell receptor beta chains were read from a single sample in a study of cytomegalovirus exposure and HLA in healthy donors. TCRdb's copy holds only in-frame clones and misses some; the assay was immunoSEQ multiplex PCR. Its table lists 100,000 to 150,000 clones. Sequencing was carried out using PBMCs. These receptors were collected from a woman aged 40 to 50 in good health and CMV-seronegative. Each CDR3 is given with its conserved first and last residue. D genes are given only for firm matches.

D gene	V gene	J gene	CDR3 DNA	CDR3 protein
.	TRBV5-1	TRBJ2-5	TGCGCCAGCAGCTTGGCCCCCGGAGAGACCCAGTACTTC	CASSLAPGETQYF
TRBD1	TRBV6-1	TRBJ2-7	TGTGCCAGCAGTGATCGGACAGGGGTCTACGAGCAGTACTTC	CASSDRTGVYEQYF
.	TRBV10-3	TRBJ1-1	TGTGCCATCAGTGATAGGGGTGAGAACACTGAAGCTTTCTTT	CAISDRGENTEAFF
TRBD2	TRBV4-1	TRBJ2-5	TGCGCCAGCAGCCAGGGACTAGCGGGGGGGTGGATAAGGGAGACCCAGTACTTC	CASSQGLAGGWIRETQYF
TRBD1	TRBV19	TRBJ2-3	TGTGCCAGTAGTGTTGGGACAGAGCGCACAAATACGCAGTATTTT	CASSVGTERTNTQYF
TRBD1	TRBV5-6	TRBJ1-2	TGTGCCAGCAGCCTATACAGGGGGGGTCGCGGCTACACCTTC	CASSLYRGGRGYTF
TRBD2	TRBV15	TRBJ2-1	TGTGCCACCAGCACCCCTAGCGGGGGGGCTGTCTACAATGAGCAGTTCTTC	CATSTPSGGAVYNEQFF
.	TRBV18	TRBJ2-1	TGTGCCAGCTCACCAGTAGGACTTGGATACAATGAGCAGTTCTTC	CASSPVGLGYNEQFF
.	TRBV11-2	TRBJ1-4	TGTGCCAGCAGCTTGAACATGGAAAAACTGTTTTTT	CASSLNMEKLFF
.	TRBV7-6	TRBJ1-4	TGTGCCAGCAGCCTTACGGGCCCGGGGGGGTCTGAAAAACTGTTTTTT	CASSLTGPGGSEKLFF
.	TRBV6-4	TRBJ1-1	TGTGCCAGCAGTGAGAGGCGCGGACAAGGAGAAGCCTTCTTT	CASSERRGQGEAFF
.	TRBV7-6	TRBJ2-2	TGTGCCAGCAGCTTAACAAGGAACACCGGGGAGCTGTTTTTT	CASSLTRNTGELFF
.	TRBV11-2	TRBJ2-7	TGTGCCAGCAGCTTAGATTTTAACAGCCCCTACGAGCAGTACTTC	CASSLDFNSPYEQYF
.	TRBV27	TRBJ1-6	TGTGCCAGCAGTTTAAGAGTTGCGAGCTCCTATAATTCACCCCTCCACTTT	CASSLRVASSYNSPLHF
TRBD1	TRBV19	TRBJ2-1	TGTGCCAGTACCAATTCGTGGGGGACAGGGGGTAATGAGCAGTTCTTC	CASTNSWGTGGNEQFF
TRBD2	TRBV19	TRBJ2-3	TGTGCCAGTAGTCGGCTAGCGGGGGACCGACGGGATACGCAGTATTTT	CASSRLAGDRRDTQYF
.	TRBV5-1	TRBJ1-1	TGCGCCAGCACTACCGGGGGGGCGGGCTCTGAAGCTTTCTTT	CASTTGGAGSEAFF
.	TRBV7-2	TRBJ2-3	TGTGCCAGCAACCTCGAACCAGGGAAGAGAGATACGCAGTATTTT	CASNLEPGKRDTQYF
TRBD2	TRBV6-1	TRBJ2-3	TGTGCCAGCGGCCTGACTAGCAGTAGGACAGATACGCAGTATTTT	CASGLTSSRTDTQYF
.	TRBV4-2	TRBJ1-2	TGTGCCAGCAGCCAAGATCTTCTGGGGGGCTATGGCTACACCTTC	CASSQDLLGGYGYTF
.	TRBV7-9	TRBJ1-3	TGTGCCAGCAGCTTAGGTTCCGGGGGAGCCTCTGGAAACACCATATATTTT	CASSLGSGGASGNTIYF
TRBD2	TRBV2	TRBJ2-2	TGTGCCAGCGATTCGGCGGGGGGGACCGGGGAGCTGTTTTTT	CASDSAGGTGELFF
TRBD2	TRBV28	TRBJ2-7	TGTGGCAGCGGGGGGTACGGTATCTACGAGCAGTACTTC	CGSGGYGIYEQYF
TRBD1	TRBV18	TRBJ1-2	TGTGCCAGCTCACCACAGAGCCCTCGACAGGGGGGGAATGGCTACACCTTC	CASSPQSPRQGGNGYTF
TRBD1	TRBV6-5	TRBJ2-7	TGTGCCAGCGGGACAGGGGATTACGAGCAGTACTTC	CASGTGDYEQYF
TRBD2	TRBV5-1	TRBJ2-2	TGCGCCAGCAGCTTGGGAGTCGTGGCGGGGGGTACCACCGGGGAGCTGTTTTTT	CASSLGVVAGGTTGELFF
.	TRBV5-1	TRBJ2-3	TGCGCCAGCAGCTGGGGGCCGAAGGCGGGGGCCACAGATACGCAGTATTTT	CASSWGPKAGATDTQYF
TRBD1	TRBV29-1	TRBJ2-5	TGCAGCGTAGGGGACAGGGGGAGAGAGACCCAGTACTTC	CSVGDRGRETQYF
TRBD1	TRBV7-8	TRBJ1-2	TGTGCCAGCAGCTTAGAAGCAGGGGGCCTGAGCTATGGCTACACCTTC	CASSLEAGGLSYGYTF
.	TRBV6-1	TRBJ1-5	TGTGCCAGCAGTGAAGAGCCTGGCAATCAGCCCCAGCATTTT	CASSEEPGNQPQHF
.	TRBV2	TRBJ2-3	TGTGCCAGCAGTGTTACCGGGGGCACAGATACGCAGTATTTT	CASSVTGGTDTQYF
TRBD2	TRBV5-6	TRBJ2-7	TGTGCCAGCAGCTTGGGCGGGGGGGCAAACTACGAGCAGTACTTC	CASSLGGGANYEQYF
TRBD1	TRBV6-1	TRBJ1-5	TGTGCCAGCAGGACGGGACAGGGGGGTAATCAGCCCCAGCATTTT	CASRTGQGGNQPQHF
TRBD1	TRBV19	TRBJ1-6	TGTGCCAGTACCATGGACAGGGCCGGATCACCCCTCCACTTT	CASTMDRAGSPLHF
TRBD1	TRBV13	TRBJ1-1	TGTGCCAGCAGCTTGGCAGGGGGCGCGGTGGCTTTCTTT	CASSLAGGAVAFF
TRBD2	TRBV10-3	TRBJ2-1	TGTGCCGCATCAGGACTAGCGGGGGGGAATGAGCAGTTCTTC	CAASGLAGGNEQFF
TRBD1	TRBV19	TRBJ1-3	TGTGCCAGTAGTCCTGGGGACAGGGCTGGAGGAAACACCATATATTTT	CASSPGDRAGGNTIYF